The rows below give T cell receptor beta chains drawn from one sample of a study of T cell changes during pregnancy in multiple sclerosis. Only in-frame clones appear in the TCRdb table, and some are missing; sequencing was by immunoSEQ multiplex PCR. This table has some 70,000 clones, more than 80% appearing once. This specimen consisted of peripheral blood, obtained in the second trimester of pregnancy. Source of these receptors: a female donor in good health, enrolled as a control in a pregnancy study. The CDR3 runs from the conserved cysteine through the conserved F or W. Each record gives: J gene, D gene, V gene, clone size, CDR3 protein, CDR3 DNA. A D gene is named only where the DNA matches it firmly. The size field is filled for only some rows; it gives once, few, many or a size class.

TRBJ2-1 TRBD2 TRBV4-3 few CASSPQGLAGGALYEQFF TGCGCCAGCAGCCCACAGGGACTAGCGGGGGGGGCTTTGTATGAGCAGTTCTTC
TRBJ1-3 NA TRBV28 NA CASSPGPSSGNTIYF TGTGCCAGCAGTCCCGGTCCTTCCTCTGGAAACACCATATATTTT
TRBJ1-6 NA TRBV30 NA CAWSESEDSPLHF TGTGCCTGGAGTGAGTCAGAGGATTCACCCCTCCACTTT
TRBJ2-2 NA TRBV5-1 NA CASQITAGELFF TGCGCCAGCCAAATTACTGCCGGGGAGCTGTTTTTT
TRBJ2-4 TRBD1 TRBV6-5 NA CASSSTGTGGQNIQYF TGTGCCAGCAGTTCTACCGGGACAGGGGGCCAAAACATTCAGTACTTC
TRBJ1-5 NA TRBV4-1 NA CASSQVPGNQPQHF TGCGCCAGCAGCCAAGTCCCGGGGAATCAGCCCCAGCATTTT
TRBJ1-1 NA TRBV6-1 once CASRGGQIMNTEAFF TGTGCCAGCAGGGGCGGACAGATTATGAACACTGAAGCTTTCTTT
TRBJ2-7 TRBD2 TRBV18 once CASSPPGRGGDEQYF TGTGCCAGCTCACCACCCGGAAGGGGAGGGGACGAGCAGTACTTC
TRBJ1-5 TRBD1 TRBV6-5 once CASSYSSGGQPQHF TGTGCCAGCAGTTACTCGTCAGGGGGACAGCCCCAGCATTTT
TRBJ1-1 NA TRBV5-1 NA CASSLAAGMNTEAFF TGCGCCAGCAGCTTGGCCGCGGGGATGAACACTGAAGCTTTCTTT
TRBJ1-4 TRBD1 TRBV15 NA CATSRDRVGEKLFF TGTGCCACCAGCAGGGACAGGGTGGGTGAAAAACTGTTTTTT
TRBJ1-1 TRBD1 TRBV27 NA CASLRTGGMNTEAFF TGTGCCAGCCTTAGGACAGGAGGAATGAACACTGAAGCTTTCTTT
TRBJ1-3 NA TRBV7-2 NA CASSPNQGGNTIYF TGTGCCAGCAGCCCCAATCAGGGGGGAAACACCATATATTTT
TRBJ1-3 NA TRBV19 NA CASSIRSHSGNTIYF TGTGCCAGTAGTATTCGGTCCCACTCTGGAAACACCATATATTTT